This T cell receptor beta chain is drawn from a study of cytotoxic CD8 clonotypes in ibrutinib-treated CLL. Study-wide results and limits: Higher clonality was seen at ibrutinib response and a return toward baseline at progression. Sustained-remission and progressing patients diverged in sampling times.

V was shortened by 4 bases and J by 1 base, with 10 bases between the two germline ends. The CDR3 spans 14 residues. Germline assignment: CDR1 SGHAT and CDR2 FQNNGV. As to this clone: Its antigen is unidentified.

Depth targeted 1 in 200,000 to 1 in 1 million T cells, averaging approximately 10x coverage per clonotype. Here immunoSEQ multiplex PCR was the method, and the copy in TCRdb shows in-frame clones only, minus some. The data contain 160,000 or so clones, around nine tenths of them singletons. This clonotype originated in a human donor with chronic lymphocytic leukemia. The chain carries TRBV11-2 and TRBJ2-5, with D possibly TRBD1 on 6 matching bases. Sequenced material: PBMCs, taken at disease progression, from a patient treated with ibrutinib. Written as DNA, the CDR3 is TGTGCCAGCAGCTCTGGACAGAGCCAAGAGACCCAGTACTTC. Its translation: CASSSGQSQETQYF.